These 31 T cell receptor beta chains originate from one sample sequenced in a study of vaccination effects on CD4 cells after COVID-19. Profiled with immunoSEQ multiplex PCR; TCRdb holds only in-frame clones, not every one. The data hold some 70,000 clones, with around 79% observed a single time. Their antigens are not known. After more than 9 days in culture, the CD4+ T cells were isolated. Participants completed two doses of the BNT162b2 or mRNA-1273 vaccine. Material: CD4+ T cells from PBMCs cultured without peptide, obtained after COVID-19 vaccination. The receptors come from a human donor who received a COVID-19 vaccine.

This clone occurred once. The CDR3 is CASSRQGAQEKLFF. CDR3 bases: TGCGCCAGCAGTCGGCAGGGGGCTCAAGAAAAACTGTTTTTT. The gene calls are TRBV4-1 and TRBJ1-4; 8 bases fit TRBD1. V lost 6 bases, J lost 8 bases, and 8 bases stayed unmatched. Per germline, CDR1 MGHRA and CDR2 YSYEKL. CDR3 length equals 14 residues.

The chain links TRBV7-2 to TRBJ1-5; TRBD1 matches at 11 bases. CDR3 length: 15 amino acids. The germline gives CDR1 SGHTA, CDR2 FQGNSA. J was trimmed by 5 bases and V by 5 bases; bases with no gene match: 5. The CDR3 DNA sequence: TGTGCCAGCAGCCGGACAGGGGGCGAATATCAGCCCCAGCATTTT. As protein: CASSRTGGEYQPQHF.

This chain uses TRBV6-2 or TRBV6-3 with TRBJ2-2, with D perhaps TRBD2 (5 bases). Trimming cost V 5 bases and J 7 bases, with 14 bases left between them. The germline gives CDR1 MNHEY, CDR2 SVGEGT. The CDR3 totals 14 residues. For the CDR3, the DNA is TGTGCCAGCAGTCCGAGCCCGGGGTTCGGGGAGCTGTTTTTT. Residues: CASSPSPGFGELFF.

This chain joins TRBV19 and TRBJ1-5; D remains unclear. With 1 base removed from V and 2 bases from J, the gap between germline ends came to 9 bases. Germline V gene sequence: CDR1 LNHDA, CDR2 SQIVND (reference sequence). The CDR3 covers 15 residues. In DNA form, the CDR3 reads TGTGCCAGTAGTATAGGGGGAATTGGCAATCAGCCCCAGCATTTT. Protein product: CASSIGGIGNQPQHF.

This sequence joins TRBV18 and TRBJ1-1; D may be TRBD1 (6 bases). This CDR3 has 16 amino acids. The germline CDR1 and CDR2 sequences are KGHSH and LQKENI. Trimming shortened V by 1 base and J by 4 bases, and 16 bases separated the two germline ends. Here the CDR3 reads CASSPLDGGGGTEAFF. The CDR3 DNA is TGTGCCAGCTCACCACTGGATGGGGGGGGCGGCACTGAAGCTTTCTTT.

The chain combines TRBV5-5 with TRBJ2-5, with D perhaps TRBD1 (5 bases). CDR3 length equals 14 residues. Germline assignment: CDR1 SGHKS and CDR2 YYEKEE (reference sequence). The germline V and J ends were trimmed by 1 base and 5 bases, with 12 bases remaining between them. The CDR3 region is CASSLTRTFETQYF. The DNA of the CDR3 is TGTGCCAGCAGCTTGACTCGGACATTTGAGACCCAGTACTTC.

This clone was seen more than once but under ten times. The chain uses TRBV30 and TRBJ2-4, with D uncertain. With 0 bases removed from V and 0 bases from J, the gap between germline ends came to 12 bases. There are 16 residues in the CDR3. The germline gives CDR1 GTSNPN, CDR2 SVGIG (reference sequence). The CDR3 bases are TGTGCCTGGAGTGTACCCGAAAACGTAGCCAAAAACATTCAGTACTTC. This sequence encodes CAWSVPENVAKNIQYF.

The V gene is TRBV29-1, the J gene TRBJ1-2; 8 bases match TRBD1. The CDR3 totals 16 residues. CDR1 is SQVTM and CDR2 is ANQGSEA in the germline V gene. J gave up 4 bases and V 0 bases, and 10 bases lay outside the gene matches. CDR3 sequence: CSVEEPSDRASYGYTF. DNA of the CDR3: TGCAGCGTTGAAGAACCCTCGGACAGGGCGAGCTATGGCTACACCTTC.

This chain uses TRBV7-3 with TRBJ2-3; TRBD1 might be the D (6 bases). The germline V gene has CDR1 SGHTA and CDR2 FQGTGA. The CDR3 spans 13 residues. Trimming shortened V by 5 bases and J by 6 bases, and 12 bases separated the two germline ends. The CDR3 nucleotides read TGTGCCAGCAGCAAACAGGGCGAGGATACGCAGTATTTT. Translated, it gives CASSKQGEDTQYF.

This chain links TRBV5-6 with TRBJ2-4; D is ambiguous. V was pared by 4 bases and J by 4 bases, with 9 bases between. CDR1 is SGHDT, CDR2 YYEEEE, per germline. The CDR3 length is 13 residues. This CDR3 is CASSGLRKNIQYF. In DNA, the CDR3 is TGTGCCAGCAGCGGGCTCAGGAAAAACATTCAGTACTTC.

This clone has just a few counts. The J gene is TRBJ1-2, the V gene TRBV9, with a weak D call TRBD1 (5 bases). V shed 0 bases and J shed 4 bases, with 10 bases lying between them. The germline CDR1 and CDR2 sequences are SGDLS and YYNGEE. The CDR3 contains 14 residues. CDR3 region: CASSVGAGFYGYTF. The CDR3 nucleotides are TGTGCCAGCAGCGTAGGGGCAGGGTTCTATGGCTACACCTTC.

The V gene is TRBV18, the J gene TRBJ1-1; 9 bases match TRBD1. The CDR3 has 14 amino acids. CDR1 is KGHSH, CDR2 LQKENI, per germline. Trimming cost V 3 bases and J 1 base; bases outside gene matches: 0. CDR3 sequence: CASSPGQGNTEAFF. The CDR3 DNA follows: TGTGCCAGCTCACCGGGACAGGGGAACACTGAAGCTTTCTTT.

V usage is TRBV6-6 and J usage is TRBJ2-3; TRBD2 aligns across 8 bases. CDR3 length: 15 amino acids. The V gene's germline CDR1 is MNHNY and CDR2 SVGAGI (reference sequence). J was trimmed by 2 bases and V by 8 bases; bases with no gene match: 9. This CDR3 reads CASGGGGLNTDTQYF. DNA of the CDR3: TGTGCCAGCGGGGGCGGGGGGCTTAACACAGATACGCAGTATTTT.

This chain joins TRBV14 and TRBJ1-3, with no clear D. In germline, CDR1 is SGHDN, CDR2 FVKESK. The ends were cut back, 1 base at V and 0 bases at J, with 7 bases in the middle. This CDR3 has 15 amino acids. The CDR3 region is CASSQVSGSGNTIYF. The CDR3, as DNA: TGTGCCAGCAGCCAAGTAAGCGGCTCTGGAAACACCATATATTTT. Supplemented by reference TRBV14 and TRBJ1-3, the full variable domain reads EAGVTQFPSHSVIEKGQTVTLRCDPISGHDNLYWYRRVMGKEIKFLLHFVKESKQDESGMPNNRFLAERTGGTYSTLKVQPAELEDSGVYFCASSQVSGSGNTIYFGEGSWLTVV.

The chain carries TRBV19 and TRBJ1-1; the D gene is possibly TRBD1 (5 bases). The CDR3 runs 17 residues. Germline CDR1 reads LNHDA; CDR2 reads SQIVND (reference sequence). The V and J ends lost 3 bases and 2 bases respectively, with 19 bases between them. The CDR3 DNA reads as TGTGCCAGTAGTATTAAGATCTTCGGCAGGGATAACACTGAAGCTTTCTTT. Its translation is CASSIKIFGRDNTEAFF.

Only a few counts were recorded for this clone. The chain is built from TRBV6-6 and TRBJ1-1, with 9 nucleotides matching TRBD1. J gave up 5 bases and V 2 bases, and 0 bases lay outside the gene matches. In germline, CDR1 is MNHNY, CDR2 SVGAGI (reference sequence). This CDR3 is built from 13 residues. Written as DNA, the CDR3 is TGTGCCAGCAGTTACGACAGGGGGACTGAAGCTTTCTTT. Protein sequence: CASSYDRGTEAFF.

This clone has only one observation. The chain combines TRBV20-1 with TRBJ1-5; D not resolved. This CDR3 has 15 amino acids. The V gene lost 3 bases and the J gene lost 7 bases, with 19 bases spanning the gap. Germline V gene sequence: CDR1 DFQATT, CDR2 SNEGSKA (reference sequence). CDR3 coding DNA: TGCAGTGCTAGTACGAATAATGGCGGAAGGCAGCCCCAGCATTTT. It encodes CSASTNNGGRQPQHF.

There are a few counts of this clone. J is TRBJ1-5 and V is TRBV27; a weak D match, TRBD1 (5 bases). Germline assignment: CDR1 MNHEY and CDR2 SMNVEV (reference sequence). Trimming removed 3 bases at V and 2 bases at J, with 11 bases between. CDR3 size: 15 residues. The CDR3 sequence: CASSFIRDGNQPQHF. CDR3 sequence (DNA): TGTGCCAGCAGTTTTATAAGGGACGGCAATCAGCCCCAGCATTTT.

The rearrangement joins TRBV10-2 to TRBJ1-4; 7 bases match TRBD1. From germline, CDR1 is WSHSY and CDR2 SAAADI. V lost 4 bases to trimming and J lost 13 bases; unmatched junction nucleotides: 6. CDR3 length: 12 amino acids. This CDR3 is CASSVQGRGLFF. As DNA, the CDR3 is TGCGCCAGCAGTGTACAGGGGAGAGGACTGTTTTTT.

The CDR3: CASSSRPDTMEDNQPQHF. CDR3 in DNA: TGTGCCAGCAGCTCCCGTCCAGACACGATGGAGGACAATCAGCCCCAGCATTTT. The gene calls are TRBV5-5 and TRBJ1-5; D is unclear. Trimming left V 3 bases short and J 3 bases short, with 22 bases between. This CDR3 has 18 residues. Germline V CDR1 and CDR2: SGHKS, YYEKEE (reference sequence). Together with reference TRBV5-5 and TRBJ1-5, the CDR3 gives the full variable domain: DAGVTQSPTHLIKTRGQQVTLRCSPISGHKSVSWYQQVLGQGPQFIFQYYEKEERGRGNFPDRFSARQFPNYSSELNVNALLLGDSALYLCASSSRPDTMEDNQPQHFGDGTRLSIL.

This chain links TRBV3-1 (or the pseudogene TRBV3-2) with TRBJ1-5; the D is unclear. The germline gives CDR1 LGHDT, CDR2 YNNKEL (reference sequence). The CDR3 sequence is 15 residues long. The ends were cut back, 1 base at V and 4 bases at J, with 11 bases in the middle. The CDR3 nucleotides are TGTGCCAGCAGCCAAGTTCGACAAGGGAATCAGCCCCAGCATTTT. It translates to CASSQVRQGNQPQHF.

This chain connects TRBV19 to TRBJ2-1; D uncertain. The length of the CDR3 is 12 residues. Germline V gene sequence: CDR1 LNHDA, CDR2 SQIVND (reference sequence). The V gene lost 5 bases and the J gene lost 14 bases, with 16 bases spanning the gap. Here the CDR3 reads CASSSTATVEFF. The DNA of the CDR3 is TGTGCCAGTAGTTCCACCGCGACGGTGGAGTTCTTC.

The chain recombines TRBV11-1 with TRBJ2-1; TRBD2 is a possible D gene (5 bases). V lost 5 bases and J lost 7, with 12 bases in between. The CDR3 consists of 13 residues. Germline assignment: CDR1 SGHAT and CDR2 FQDESV (reference sequence). CDR3 sequence: CASSALVQNEQFF. As DNA, the CDR3 is TGTGCCAGCAGCGCACTAGTCCAAAATGAGCAGTTCTTC.

The V call is TRBV5-1, the J call TRBJ2-6; D gene unclear. CDR1 is SGHRS and CDR2 is YFSETQ in the germline V gene. V was cut by 2 bases and J by 0 bases, with 12 bases left in between. The CDR3 has 17 amino acids. The CDR3, as DNA: TGCGCCAGCAGCTTTGACACCTTAAGCTCTGGGGCCAACGTCCTGACTTTC. It yields the protein CASSFDTLSSGANVLTF.

The chain combines TRBV21-1 with TRBJ1-5; the tabulated D call, TRBD1, remains unverified against the DNA. TRBV21-1 is reported as a pseudogene. The CDR3 runs 14 residues. Written as DNA, the CDR3 is TGTGCCAGCAGCAACGACAGGGGTACTCAGCCCCAGCATTTT. Translation: CASSNDRGTQPQHF.

The chain is built from TRBV6-4 and TRBJ2-3; perhaps D is TRBD1 or TRBD2 (6 bases each). The CDR3 is 16 amino acids. The germline V gene has CDR1 MRHNA and CDR2 SNTAGT. V gave up 0 bases and J gave up 5 bases, with 15 bases separating them. CDR3 protein: CASSDSRRGSEDTQYF. Written as DNA, the CDR3 is TGTGCCAGCAGTGACTCGAGGAGGGGGAGTGAAGATACGCAGTATTTT.

The V and J genes are TRBV19 and TRBJ2-2; D is tentatively TRBD1 or TRBD2 (6 bases each). The germline CDR1 and CDR2 sequences are LNHDA and SQIVND (reference sequence). V was pared by 4 bases and J by 0 bases, with 12 bases between. This CDR3 has 16 amino acids. For the CDR3, the DNA is TGTGCCAGTAGTACCTCGAGGGGGGCGAACACCGGGGAGCTGTTTTTT. Translation gives CASSTSRGANTGELFF.

This clone turned up a few times. The V gene is TRBV5-1, the J gene TRBJ1-1, with D maybe TRBD1 (5 bases). The V gene lost 4 bases and the J gene lost 1 base, with 14 bases spanning the gap. The CDR3 totals 15 residues. Germline CDR1 is SGHRS and CDR2 is YFSETQ. CDR3 nucleotides: TGCGCCAGCAGCACCGTTGGGGGGGGGAACACTGAAGCTTTCTTT. Translating it yields CASSTVGGGNTEAFF.

This chain joins TRBV6-5 and TRBJ2-5; D may be TRBD2 (5 bases). From germline, CDR1 is MNHEY and CDR2 SVGAGI. With 2 bases removed from V and 7 bases from J, the gap between germline ends came to 14 bases. This CDR3 is built from 14 residues. The DNA of the CDR3 is TGTGCCAGCAGTTACCAACAGCAAGAGGGGACCCAGTACTTC. It codes for CASSYQQQEGTQYF.

V usage is TRBV18 and J usage is TRBJ2-2; no firm D call. Per germline, CDR1 KGHSH and CDR2 LQKENI. V was shortened by 2 bases and J by 0 bases, with 7 bases between the two germline ends. CDR3 length equals 15 residues. The chain's CDR3 is CASSPSRANTGELFF. For the CDR3, the DNA is TGTGCCAGCTCACCATCCCGAGCGAACACCGGGGAGCTGTTTTTT.

This clone showed up just a few times. This chain uses TRBV29-1 with TRBJ2-2; D uncertain. Per germline, CDR1 SQVTM and CDR2 ANQGSEA. This CDR3 comprises 15 residues. Trimming pared 5 bases from V and 1 base from J, leaving 14 bases between. CDR3 bases: TGCAGCGTTTCTAAGGGATACGGGAACACCGGGGAGCTGTTTTTT. It translates to CSVSKGYGNTGELFF.